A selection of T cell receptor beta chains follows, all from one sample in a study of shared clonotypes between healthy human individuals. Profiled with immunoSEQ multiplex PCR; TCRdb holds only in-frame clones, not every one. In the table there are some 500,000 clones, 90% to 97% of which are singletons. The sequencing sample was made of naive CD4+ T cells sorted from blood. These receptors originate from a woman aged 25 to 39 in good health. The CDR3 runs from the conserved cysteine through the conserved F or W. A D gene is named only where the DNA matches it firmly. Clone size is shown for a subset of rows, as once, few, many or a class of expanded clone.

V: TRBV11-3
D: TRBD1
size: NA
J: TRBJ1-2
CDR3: CASSKGDSGYTF
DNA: TGTGCCAGCAGCAAGGGGGACAGTGGCTACACCTTC

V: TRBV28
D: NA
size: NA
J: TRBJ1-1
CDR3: CASSLSLGSTIEAFF
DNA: TGTGCCAGCAGTTTATCGTTGGGATCAACAATCGAAGCTTTCTTT

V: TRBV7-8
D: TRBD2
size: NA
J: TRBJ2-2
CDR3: CASSIGLAGEAGELFF
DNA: TGTGCCAGCAGTATAGGACTAGCGGGAGAGGCCGGGGAGCTGTTTTTT

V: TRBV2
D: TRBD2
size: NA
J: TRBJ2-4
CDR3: CASRPGGMAKNIQYF
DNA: TGTGCCAGCAGGCCGGGGGGGATGGCCAAAAACATTCAGTACTTC

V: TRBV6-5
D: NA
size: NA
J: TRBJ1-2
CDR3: CASSFRDTGGYTF
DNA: TGTGCCAGCAGCTTCAGGGACACGGGGGGCTACACCTTC

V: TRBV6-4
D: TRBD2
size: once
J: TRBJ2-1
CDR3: CASTPGLAGELNEQFF
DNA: TGTGCCAGCACCCCCGGGCTAGCGGGAGAGCTAAATGAGCAGTTCTTC

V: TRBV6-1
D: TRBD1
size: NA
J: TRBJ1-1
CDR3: CASQGAGGTEAFF
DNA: TGTGCCAGCCAAGGGGCAGGGGGCACTGAAGCTTTCTTT

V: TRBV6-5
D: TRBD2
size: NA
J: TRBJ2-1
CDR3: CASSPLAGGRDEQFF
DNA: TGTGCCAGCAGTCCGCTAGCGGGAGGGCGTGATGAGCAGTTCTTC

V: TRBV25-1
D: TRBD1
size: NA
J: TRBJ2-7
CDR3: CASSEWGGTGPYEQYF
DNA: TGTGCCAGCAGTGAATGGGGGGGGACAGGGCCCTACGAGCAGTACTTC

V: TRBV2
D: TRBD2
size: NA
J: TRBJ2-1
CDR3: CASSEYGGRAYNEQFF
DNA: TGTGCCAGCAGTGAATACGGCGGGAGGGCCTACAATGAGCAGTTCTTC

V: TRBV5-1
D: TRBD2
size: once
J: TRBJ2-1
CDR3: CASIPGPGGPWNEQFF
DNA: TGCGCCAGCATCCCGGGACCGGGAGGGCCTTGGAATGAGCAGTTCTTC

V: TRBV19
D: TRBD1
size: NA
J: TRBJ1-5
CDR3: CATNRGSSNQPQHF
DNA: TGTGCCACCAACAGGGGGTCTAGCAATCAGCCCCAGCATTTT

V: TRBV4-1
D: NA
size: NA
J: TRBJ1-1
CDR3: CASSQDGRNIAEAFF
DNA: TGCGCCAGCAGCCAAGATGGGCGGAATATTGCTGAAGCTTTCTTT

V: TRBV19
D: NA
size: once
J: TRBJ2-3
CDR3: CASKAESPYTQYF
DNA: TGTGCCAGTAAAGCGGAATCGCCTTATACGCAGTATTTT

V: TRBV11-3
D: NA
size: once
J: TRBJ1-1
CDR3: CASSLYPGAGEAFF
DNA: TGTGCCAGCAGCTTATACCCCGGGGCGGGTGAAGCTTTCTTT

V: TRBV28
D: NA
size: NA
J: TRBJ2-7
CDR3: CASSTLGGRVGYEQYF
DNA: TGTGCCAGCAGCACTCTGGGGGGCAGGGTGGGCTACGAGCAGTACTTC

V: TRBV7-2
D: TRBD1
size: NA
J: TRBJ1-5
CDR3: CASSWTGDRGLSNQPQHF
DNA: TGTGCCAGCAGCTGGACAGGGGATAGGGGTCTTAGCAATCAGCCCCAGCATTTT

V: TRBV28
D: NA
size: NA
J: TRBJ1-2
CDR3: CASIPQIKREGYTF
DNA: TGTGCCAGCATCCCCCAGATAAAGAGGGAGGGCTACACCTTC

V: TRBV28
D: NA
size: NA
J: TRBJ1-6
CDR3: CASSQGAYNSPLHF
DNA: TGTGCCAGCAGTCAGGGAGCGTACAATTCACCCCTCCACTTT

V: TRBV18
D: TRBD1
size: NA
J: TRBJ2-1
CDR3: CASSQGQGGNEQFF
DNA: TGTGCCAGCTCACAGGGACAGGGAGGCAATGAGCAGTTCTTC

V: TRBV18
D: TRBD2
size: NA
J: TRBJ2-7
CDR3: CASSPTSGSYEQYF
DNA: TGTGCCAGCTCCCCCACTAGCGGCAGTTACGAGCAGTACTTC

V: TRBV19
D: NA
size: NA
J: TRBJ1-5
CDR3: CASRGVGSQPQHF
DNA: TGTGCCAGTAGAGGGGTTGGTAGTCAGCCCCAGCATTTT

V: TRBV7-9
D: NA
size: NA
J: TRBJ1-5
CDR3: CASSLSDSNQPQHF
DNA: TGTGCCAGCAGCTTATCGGATAGCAATCAGCCCCAGCATTTT

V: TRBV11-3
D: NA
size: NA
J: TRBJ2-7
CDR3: CASSLGGTSYEQYF
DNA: TGTGCCAGCAGCTTGGGCGGTACCTCCTACGAGCAGTACTTC